The TCR beta chain described here comes from a study of lymphopenia after photon versus proton radiotherapy. Overall study results and limits: A bigger post-nadir fall in TCR diversity correlated inversely with survival time in deceased patients. Post-nadir diversity loss with photons came from oligoclonal expansion, particularly CD8+ Temra cells. Relative stability marked proton patients; photon patients lost diversity and naive cells.

CDR3 length: 17 residues. The germline V gene has CDR1 SEHNR and CDR2 FQNEAQ (reference sequence). Trimming left V 7 bases short and J 0 bases short, with 19 bases between. Generated by immunoSEQ multiplex PCR, the TCRdb table keeps only in-frame clones and is missing some. The repertoire includes tens of thousands of clones, roughly 88% of them detected once, and less than 3.5% sits in the top ten. As concerns this clone: What it binds is unknown.

The sequence was collected from a woman between 65 and 79 years old with pancreatic cancer. This sequence joins TRBV7-9 and TRBJ1-3; possible D gene TRBD1, 6 bases. This specimen consisted of peripheral blood, obtained from a patient treated with photon-based radiotherapy. Here the CDR3 DNA reads TGTGCCAGCACCCTGGCAGGGGCAATAAGCTCTGGAAACACCATATATTTT. Amino acids: CASTLAGAISSGNTIYF.